The 3 T cell receptor beta chains below come from one sample, sequenced in a study of sequential checkpoint blockade in melanoma. Using immunoSEQ multiplex PCR, the repertoire was profiled, and TCRdb retains in-frame clones only, with some absent. The sample consists of approximately 8,700 clones, more than 20% of them appearing once. Treatment in this sample: randomized to nivolumab then ipilimumab (arm A) or the reverse (arm B). The sequencing here drew on tumor tissue (inferred from file names), taken from a patient given nivolumab and ipilimumab in sequence. The source of these receptors is a human donor with melanoma.

This clone was counted a few times. This chain connects TRBV11-3 to TRBJ1-1, with D hard to call. CDR1 SGHNT and CDR2 YENEEA come from the germline V gene. The CDR3 consists of 15 residues. The ends were cut back, 2 bases at V and 1 base at J, with 11 bases in the middle. The CDR3 sequence: CASSLSVTSNTEAFF. CDR3 nucleotides: TGTGCCAGCAGCTTATCAGTTACGTCGAACACTGAAGCTTTCTTT.

V gene TRBV29-1 combines with J gene TRBJ2-1; D assignment may be TRBD1 or TRBD2 (6 bases each). This CDR3 region has 17 residues. Between the trimmed V and J ends, which lost 0 bases and 0 bases, there was a span of 15 bases. Looked up from germline, CDR1 is SQVTM and CDR2 is ANQGSEA. The CDR3 DNA reads as TGCAGCGTTGAAGATGTAGGGGGGTATAGCTCCTACAATGAGCAGTTCTTC. Translated, it gives CSVEDVGGYSSYNEQFF.

The rearrangement joins TRBV29-1 to TRBJ2-7; 7 positions agree with TRBD1. Germline V gene data show CDR1 as SQVTM and CDR2 as ANQGSEA. The J segment lost 2 bases and the V segment lost 4 bases, leaving 2 bases of the junction unmatched. The CDR3 is 12 amino acids. The chain's CDR3 is CSVGQGTYEQYF. The CDR3 DNA sequence: TGCAGCGTTGGACAGGGAACCTACGAGCAGTACTTC.